These 9 T cell receptor beta chains were all obtained from the same sample, sequenced in a study of blood T cell repertoires in COVID-19. The method was immunoSEQ multiplex PCR; TCRdb's version includes in-frame clones alone and lacks a portion of them. The sample comprises 150,000 to 200,000 clones, roughly three quarters of which are singletons, and around 14% rests with the top ten. The sample was PBMCs or T cells enriched from blood (not recorded which). These receptors all stem from a man between 60 and 75 years old who had been exposed to COVID-19.

This clone was seen at least ten times. This CDR3 reads CASRPGQVNYGYTF. In DNA form, the CDR3 reads TGTGCCAGCAGGCCGGGACAGGTGAACTATGGCTACACCTTC. The rearrangement joins TRBV27 to TRBJ1-2; 8 nucleotides match TRBD1. The V gene end was trimmed by 6 bases and the J gene end by 2 bases; junction bases not matched to a gene: 5. CDR1 and CDR2 from the germline V gene are MNHEY and SMNVEV (reference sequence). This CDR3 is built from 14 residues.

The chain recombines TRBV19 with TRBJ1-4, with D uncertain. Germline CDR1 reads LNHDA; CDR2 reads SQIVND (reference sequence). This CDR3 spans 18 amino acids. Trimming removed 4 bases at V and 0 bases at J, with 18 bases between. Here the CDR3 DNA reads TGTGCCAGTAGTAGGCAGACGGCGGTATTTGCAACTAATGAAAAACTGTTTTTT. Amino acid sequence: CASSRQTAVFATNEKLFF.

The V call is TRBV10-3, the J call TRBJ2-1; maybe TRBD2 (6 bases). Trimming stripped 10 bases from V and 4 bases from J, with 8 bases between. Germline V CDR1 and CDR2: ENHRY, SYGVKD. The CDR3 consists of 11 residues. This CDR3 is CATGTYNEQFF. DNA of the CDR3: TGTGCCACTGGGACTTACAATGAGCAGTTCTTC.

This chain joins TRBV4-3 and TRBJ2-5; no reliable D call. Germline CDR1 and CDR2: LGHNA and YSLEER. CDR3 length equals 13 residues. V lost 0 bases to trimming and J lost 4 bases, with 6 bases between them. The CDR3 loop is CASSQDIRETQYF. The CDR3, as DNA: TGCGCCAGCAGCCAAGATATTCGAGAGACCCAGTACTTC.

The J gene is TRBJ2-3, the V gene TRBV6-5; a weak D match, TRBD2 (6 bases). The V end lost 1 base, the J end lost 4 bases, and 15 bases lay between the germline ends. The germline gives CDR1 MNHEY, CDR2 SVGAGI. The CDR3 spans 16 residues. The CDR3 DNA reads as TGTGCCAGCAGTTACTTAGGGAGGCAGGATCCAGATACGCAGTATTTT. Amino acid sequence: CASSYLGRQDPDTQYF.

The chain is built from TRBV3-1 (or the pseudogene TRBV3-2) and TRBJ2-2, with 9 positions matching TRBD2. J lost 6 bases, V lost 5 bases, and 4 bases had no gene match. Germline V lookup: CDR1 LGHDT, CDR2 YNNKEL (reference sequence). This CDR3 region has 14 residues. The DNA for the CDR3 is TGTGCCAGCAGCTCCGGACTAGCGTCCGGGGAGCTGTTTTTT. Protein sequence: CASSSGLASGELFF.

The V and J genes are TRBV14 and TRBJ1-1; D not resolved. Between the trimmed V and J ends, which lost 0 bases and 5 bases, there was a span of 10 bases. Germline CDR1 is SGHDN and CDR2 is FVKESK. CDR3 size: 14 residues. The CDR3 here is CASSQDLRGTEAFF. Here the CDR3 DNA reads TGTGCCAGCAGCCAAGATCTTAGAGGGACTGAAGCTTTCTTT. Looking up the rest from reference TRBV14 and TRBJ1-1 gives the full variable domain: EAGVTQFPSHSVIEKGQTVTLRCDPISGHDNLYWYRRVMGKEIKFLLHFVKESKQDESGMPNNRFLAERTGGTYSTLKVQPAELEDSGVYFCASSQDLRGTEAFFGQGTRLTVV.

This chain links TRBV6-5 with TRBJ2-7, with 8 bases aligning to TRBD1. Trimming at V came to 2 bases and at J to 0 bases, leaving 3 bases not matched to a gene. Germline V gene data show CDR1 as MNHEY and CDR2 as SVGAGI. The CDR3 spans 15 residues. This chain's CDR3 is CASSYKGQDSYEQYF. The CDR3 DNA follows: TGTGCCAGCAGTTACAAGGGACAGGACTCCTACGAGCAGTACTTC.

The chain joins TRBV14 to TRBJ2-7; 7 positions agree with TRBD1. The CDR3 spans 14 residues. With 1 base clipped from V and 5 bases from J, the junction kept 5 bases outside the gene matches. CDR1 and CDR2 from the germline V gene are SGHDN and FVKESK. The CDR3: CASSQVRGQNEQYF. As DNA, the CDR3 is TGTGCCAGCAGCCAAGTGAGGGGGCAAAACGAGCAGTACTTC.